This TCR beta chain was retrieved from a study of cytomegalovirus exposure and HLA in healthy donors. Study-level background: Genotyping of roughly 400 donors showed that 80% to 85% belonged to the Caucasian-associated ancestry cluster. Findings and caveats of the study: Researchers counted roughly 160 TCR beta chains as cytomegalovirus-associated. A later analysis reportedly found that, within productive TCRs, an Asian-associated ancestry cluster had fewer N-insertions than the mean observed across the approximately 700 donors. With high specificity and sensitivity, the classifier reportedly diagnosed cytomegalovirus status.

Researchers ran the PCR with 60 Vbeta and 13 Jbeta primers. The repertoire was sequenced with immunoSEQ multiplex PCR; TCRdb's copy has only in-frame clones and lacks some. The data hold about 160,000 clones, with roughly 80% observed a single time. The V and J ends lost 6 bases and 4 bases, in that order; junction bases with no gene match: 11. CDR1 and CDR2 from the germline V gene are MDHEN and SYDVKM. CDR3 length: 16 residues. A word on this clone: Antigen: not known.

What was sequenced was PBMCs. The J gene is TRBJ1-2, the V gene TRBV28; 10 nucleotides line up with TRBD1. This clonotype was sampled from a woman between 40 and 55 years old in good health and CMV-seronegative. The CDR3 is CASSSQMGQGIYGYTF. The CDR3 region has the DNA TGTGCCAGCAGCTCTCAGATGGGACAGGGGATCTATGGCTACACCTTC.